The clone carrying this T cell receptor (beta chain) was picked up a small number of times. This entry comes from a study of blood T cell repertoires in COVID-19. Study at large: T cells, B-cell-depleted T cells, or PBMCs provided the cDNA or gDNA that served as material.

Per the original methods: How many nucleated cells were present was estimated from reference gene primer amplification. The table came from immunoSEQ multiplex PCR; TCRdb's copy has only in-frame clones and leaves some out. V and J calls and clone size come straight from that table; D and trimming were deduced from the DNA. The sample includes about 230,000 clones, 85% to 90% of them seen just once. There are 16 residues in the CDR3. The germline gives CDR1 SGHRS, CDR2 YFSETQ. V was pared by 3 bases and J by 7 bases, with 9 bases of the junction left unmatched. The sequencing sample was made of peripheral blood. The J gene is TRBJ2-1, the V gene TRBV5-1; 11 bases are shared with TRBD2. The source of this sequence is a man aged 50-60 years with COVID-19, enrolled during active disease. CDR3 in amino acids: CASSSVTSGSKNEQFF. The CDR3 bases are TGCGCCAGCAGCTCCGTAACTAGCGGGAGTAAGAATGAGCAGTTCTTC.